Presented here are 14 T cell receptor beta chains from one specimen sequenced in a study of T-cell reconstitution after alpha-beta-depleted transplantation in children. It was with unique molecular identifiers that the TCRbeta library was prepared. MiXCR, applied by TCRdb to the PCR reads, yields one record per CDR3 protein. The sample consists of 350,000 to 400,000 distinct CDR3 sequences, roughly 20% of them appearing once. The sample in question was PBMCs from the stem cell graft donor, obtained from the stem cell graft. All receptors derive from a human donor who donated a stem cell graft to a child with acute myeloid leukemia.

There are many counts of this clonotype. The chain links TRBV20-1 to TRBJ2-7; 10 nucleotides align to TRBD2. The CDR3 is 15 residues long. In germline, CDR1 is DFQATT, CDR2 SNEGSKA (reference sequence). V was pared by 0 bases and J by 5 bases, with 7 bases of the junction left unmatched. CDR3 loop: CSARDTASGSNEQYF. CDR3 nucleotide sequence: TGCAGTGCTAGAGATACGGCTAGCGGGAGCAACGAGCAGTACTTC.

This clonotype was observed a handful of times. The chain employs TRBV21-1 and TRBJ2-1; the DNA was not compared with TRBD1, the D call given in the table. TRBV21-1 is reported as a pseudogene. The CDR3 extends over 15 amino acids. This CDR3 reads CASSKSRGQDNEQFF. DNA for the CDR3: TGTGCCAGCAGCAAATCCAGGGGGCAGGACAATGAGCAGTTCTTC.

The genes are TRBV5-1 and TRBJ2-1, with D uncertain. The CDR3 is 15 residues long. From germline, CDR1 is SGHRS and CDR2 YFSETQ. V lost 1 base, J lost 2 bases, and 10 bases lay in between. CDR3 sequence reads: CASSLSAPTYNEQFF. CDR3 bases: TGCGCCAGCAGCTTGAGTGCGCCCACCTACAATGAGCAGTTCTTC.

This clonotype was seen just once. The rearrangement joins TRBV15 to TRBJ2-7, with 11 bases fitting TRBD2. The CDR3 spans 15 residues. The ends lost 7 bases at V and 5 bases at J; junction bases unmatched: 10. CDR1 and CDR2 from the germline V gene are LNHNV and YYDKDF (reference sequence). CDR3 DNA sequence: TGTGCCACCACTTCACTAGCGGGAGATCCTCACGAGCAGTACTTC. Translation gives CATTSLAGDPHEQYF.

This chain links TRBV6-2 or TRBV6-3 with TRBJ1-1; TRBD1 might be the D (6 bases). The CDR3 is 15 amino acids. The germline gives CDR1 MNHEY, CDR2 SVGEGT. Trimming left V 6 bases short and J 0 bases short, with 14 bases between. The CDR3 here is CASRRPGDMNTEAFF. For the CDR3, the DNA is TGTGCCAGCAGAAGGCCGGGGGACATGAACACTGAAGCTTTCTTT.

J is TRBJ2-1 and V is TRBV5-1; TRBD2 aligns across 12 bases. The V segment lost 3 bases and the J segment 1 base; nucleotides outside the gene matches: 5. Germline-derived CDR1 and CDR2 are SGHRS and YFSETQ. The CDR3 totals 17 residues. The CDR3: CASSSGLAGPSYNEQFF. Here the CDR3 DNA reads TGCGCCAGCAGCTCAGGACTAGCGGGACCGTCCTACAATGAGCAGTTCTTC.

As DNA, the CDR3 is TGTGCCAGCAGCTTCCGACAGGGATCCTATACCTACGAGCAGTACTTC. It encodes CASSFRQGSYTYEQYF. This chain links TRBV7-9 with TRBJ2-7; 7 nucleotides agree with TRBD1. This CDR3 comprises 16 residues. The V gene end was trimmed by 3 bases and the J gene end by 2 bases; junction bases not matched to a gene: 10. Germline V gives CDR1 SEHNR, CDR2 FQNEAQ (reference sequence).

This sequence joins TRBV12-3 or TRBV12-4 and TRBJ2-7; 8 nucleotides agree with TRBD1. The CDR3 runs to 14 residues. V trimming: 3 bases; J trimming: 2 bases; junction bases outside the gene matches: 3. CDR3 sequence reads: CASSFLGQAYEQYF. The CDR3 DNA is TGTGCCAGCAGTTTTTTGGGACAGGCCTACGAGCAGTACTTC.

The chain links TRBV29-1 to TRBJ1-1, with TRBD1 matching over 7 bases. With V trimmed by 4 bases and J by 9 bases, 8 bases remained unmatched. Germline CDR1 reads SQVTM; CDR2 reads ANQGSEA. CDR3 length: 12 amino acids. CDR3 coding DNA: TGCAGCGTTGGTGGGCAGGGGGGGAAAGCTTTCTTT. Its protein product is CSVGGQGGKAFF. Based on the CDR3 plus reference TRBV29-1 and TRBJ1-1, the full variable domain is SAVISQKPSRDICQRGTSLTIQCQVDSQVTMMFWYRQQPGQSLTLIATANQGSEATYESGFVIDKFPISRPNLTFSTLTVSNMSPEDSSIYLCSVGGQGGKAFFGQGTRLTVV.

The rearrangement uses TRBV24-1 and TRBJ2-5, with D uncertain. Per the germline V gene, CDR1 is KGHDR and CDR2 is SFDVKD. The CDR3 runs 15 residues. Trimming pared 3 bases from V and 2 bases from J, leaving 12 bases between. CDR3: CATSDVLGQQETQYF. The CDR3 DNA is TGTGCCACCAGTGATGTGCTTGGCCAACAAGAGACCCAGTACTTC.

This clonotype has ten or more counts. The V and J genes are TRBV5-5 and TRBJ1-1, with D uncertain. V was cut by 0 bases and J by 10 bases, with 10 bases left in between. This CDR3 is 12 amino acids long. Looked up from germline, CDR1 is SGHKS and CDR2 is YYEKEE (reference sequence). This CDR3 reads CASSLETGVAFF. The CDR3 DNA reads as TGTGCCAGCAGCTTGGAAACGGGAGTAGCTTTCTTT.

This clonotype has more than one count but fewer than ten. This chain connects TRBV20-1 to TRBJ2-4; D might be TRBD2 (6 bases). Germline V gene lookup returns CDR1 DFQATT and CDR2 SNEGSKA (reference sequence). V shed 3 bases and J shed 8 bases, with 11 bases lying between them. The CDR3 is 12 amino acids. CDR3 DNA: TGCAGTGCTAGCGGGAGTGCGGACATTCAGTACTTC. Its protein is CSASGSADIQYF.

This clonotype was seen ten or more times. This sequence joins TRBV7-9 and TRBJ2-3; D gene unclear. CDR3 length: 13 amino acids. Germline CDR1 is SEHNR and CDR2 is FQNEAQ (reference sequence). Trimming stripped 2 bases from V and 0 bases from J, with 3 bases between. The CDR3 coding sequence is TGTGCCAGCAGCTTATCAAGCACAGATACGCAGTATTTT. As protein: CASSLSSTDTQYF.

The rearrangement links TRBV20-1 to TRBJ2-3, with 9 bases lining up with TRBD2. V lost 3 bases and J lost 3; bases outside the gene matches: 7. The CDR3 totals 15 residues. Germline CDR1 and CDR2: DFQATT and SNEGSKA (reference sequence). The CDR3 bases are TGCAGTGCTAGCCCTAGCGGGATGGGGACAGATACGCAGTATTTT. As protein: CSASPSGMGTDTQYF.